Below, 21 T cell receptor beta chains from the same sample are listed, as sequenced in a study of T-cell reconstitution after alpha-beta-depleted transplantation in children (dated by TCRdb to 2015 to 2016). Libraries were prepared through PCR. Sequencing was carried out with an Illumina HiSeq 2500. Molecular barcoding was employed in the preparation of TCR libraries, with unique molecular identifiers being used to normalize TCRbeta repertoire quantification. Clones were called with MiXCR by TCRdb after fastp trimmed the public reads at Q25, and only in-frame beta chains were retained. CDR3 protein sequences are deduplicated, and each keeps its most common genes and DNA. This sample is represented by 700,000 to 950,000 distinct CDR3 sequences; roughly 16% of them were singletons. Approximately 5% of the sample is held by the ten biggest clonotypes. The treatment or condition label, read with the paper, signifies: allogeneic hematopoietic cell transplantation with graft depleted of TCRalphabeta T cells and CD19 B cells.

The sample consisted of PBMCs, mostly from graft donor cells, taken 360 days after TCRalphabeta/CD19-depleted stem cell transplant. These receptors came from a male patient younger than 18 who had a stem cell transplant for acute lymphoblastic leukemia, so the T cells may come from the graft donor.

This clonotype was seen a few times. The rearrangement uses TRBV20-1 and TRBJ1-5; D is undetermined. Deletions cut 4 bases from V and 0 bases from J, with 4 bases between. Germline values: CDR1 DFQATT, CDR2 SNEGSKA (reference sequence). The CDR3 has 12 residues. The CDR3 reads CSATYSNQPQHF. The CDR3 DNA reads TGCAGTGCTACTTATAGCAATCAGCCCCAGCATTTT.

The CDR3 is CASSRGFSIYEQYF. In DNA, the CDR3 is TGTGCCAGCAGCCGGGGCTTCAGCATTTACGAGCAGTACTTC. V gene TRBV2 combines with J gene TRBJ2-7; either TRBD1 or TRBD2 may fit D (5 bases each). Germline-derived CDR1 and CDR2 are SNHLY and FYNNEI. Between the trimmed V and J ends, which lost 6 bases and 4 bases, there was a span of 16 bases. This CDR3 has 14 amino acids.

The sample holds a few counts of this clonotype. The gene calls are TRBV5-1 and TRBJ2-5; TRBD2 is a possible D gene (6 bases). This CDR3 is built from 14 residues. Trimming removed 3 bases from V and 3 bases from J, with 12 bases in between. From germline, CDR1 is SGHRS and CDR2 YFSETQ. DNA of the CDR3: TGCGCCAGCAGCTCGGGGACTGGAGAAGAGACCCAGTACTTC. Its translation is CASSSGTGEETQYF.

V gene TRBV13 combines with J gene TRBJ2-1; 14 bases are shared with TRBD2. The germline CDR1 and CDR2 sequences are PRHDT and FYEKMQ (reference sequence). J was trimmed by 0 bases and V by 4 bases; bases with no gene match: 5. This CDR3 is 18 amino acids long. The CDR3 region has the DNA TGTGCCAGCAGCTCACGACTAGCGGGAGGGCCCTCCTACAATGAGCAGTTCTTC. Protein sequence: CASSSRLAGGPSYNEQFF.

This clonotype was seen at least ten times. V gene TRBV24-1 combines with J gene TRBJ2-2, with D tentatively TRBD1 or TRBD2 (5 bases each). V was trimmed by 4 bases and J by 5 bases, leaving 7 bases between them. Germline CDR1 reads KGHDR; CDR2 reads SFDVKD. The CDR3 totals 13 residues. The CDR3 nucleotides read TGTGCCACCAGTGACTGGGGGACCGGGGAGCTGTTTTTT. It translates to CATSDWGTGELFF.

The J gene is TRBJ2-1, the V gene TRBV12-3 or TRBV12-4; the D call may be TRBD1 or TRBD2 (6 bases each). The CDR3 loop spans 14 amino acids. Between the trimmed V and J ends, which lost 7 bases and 6 bases, there was a span of 16 bases. CDR3 residues: CASTKGDFTNEQFF. CDR3 bases: TGTGCCAGCACCAAGGGGGACTTCACCAATGAGCAGTTCTTC.

The J gene is TRBJ2-1, the V gene TRBV2, with 7 bases aligning to TRBD1. CDR1 and CDR2 from the germline V gene are SNHLY and FYNNEI. The CDR3 contains 12 residues. J lost 11 bases, V lost 6 bases, and 7 bases had no gene match. CDR3 nucleotides: TGTGCCAGCAGAGGGGGCAGGGTTAAGCAGTTCTTC. It encodes CASRGGRVKQFF.

V and J are TRBV6-2 or TRBV6-3 and TRBJ2-3, with 8 bases matching TRBD2. In germline, CDR1 is MNHEY, CDR2 SVGEGT. This CDR3 contains 16 residues. J lost 2 bases, V lost 7 bases, and 11 bases had no gene match. The CDR3 reads CASTKERGTFTDTQYF. DNA of the CDR3: TGTGCCAGCACTAAAGAGCGGGGGACTTTCACAGATACGCAGTATTTT.

This clonotype was counted ten times or more. The chain combines TRBV29-1 with TRBJ2-5, with D uncertain. V lost 7 bases, J lost 5 bases, and 11 bases lay in between. Germline CDR1 is SQVTM and CDR2 is ANQGSEA. The CDR3 consists of 11 residues. The CDR3 spells CSAQETETQYF. For the CDR3, the DNA is TGCAGCGCTCAGGAAACCGAGACCCAGTACTTC. The whole variable domain, filled in from reference TRBV29-1 and TRBJ2-5, reads SAVISQKPSRDICQRGTSLTIQCQVDSQVTMMFWYRQQPGQSLTLIATANQGSEATYESGFVIDKFPISRPNLTFSTLTVSNMSPEDSSIYLCSAQETETQYFGPGTRLLVL.

The CDR3 coding sequence is TGTGCCAGTAGTATAGATCAATCCTACTACAGGGGATACAATGAGCAGTTCTTC. Amino acids: CASSIDQSYYRGYNEQFF. The V and J genes are TRBV19 and TRBJ2-1, with 7 bases identical to TRBD1. Germline CDR1 reads LNHDA; CDR2 reads SQIVND (reference sequence). The CDR3 loop spans 18 amino acids. The junction had 12 bases not matched to a gene; V was cut back by 0 bases and J by 4 bases. Drawing the rest from reference TRBV19 and TRBJ2-1, the complete variable domain is DGGITQSPKYLFRKEGQNVTLSCEQNLNHDAMYWYRQDPGQGLRLIYYSQIVNDFQKGDIAEGYSVSREKKESFPLTVTSAQKNPTAFYLCASSIDQSYYRGYNEQFFGPGTRLTVL.

This clonotype was detected only a few times. The chain couples TRBV12-3 or TRBV12-4 to TRBJ2-5; D gene ambiguous. CDR3 length: 14 amino acids. Trimming pared 4 bases from V and 3 bases from J, leaving 12 bases between. The CDR3 coding sequence is TGTGCCAGCAGTTCATGGGATCCGGAAGAGACCCAGTACTTC. The encoded protein is CASSSWDPEETQYF.

This clonotype was recorded many times. The chain carries TRBV4-1 and TRBJ2-1, with TRBD2 matching over 9 bases. The CDR3 contains 17 residues. Germline assignment: CDR1 MGHRA and CDR2 YSYEKL. Unmatched junction bases numbered 8, after V lost 1 base and J lost 4 bases. The CDR3 spells CASSQVAGGPPYNEQFF. The CDR3 DNA reads TGCGCCAGCAGCCAAGTTGCGGGAGGGCCCCCGTACAATGAGCAGTTCTTC.

The chain is built from TRBV20-1 and TRBJ2-1; 10 bases match TRBD2. J gave up 7 bases and V 3 bases, and 6 bases lay outside the gene matches. The germline V gene encodes CDR1 DFQATT and CDR2 SNEGSKA (reference sequence). The CDR3 sequence is 14 residues long. CDR3 nucleotides: TGCAGTGCTAGGAGCGGGAGGGCCGCAAATGAGCAGTTCTTC. As protein: CSARSGRAANEQFF.

The chain is built from TRBV5-1 and TRBJ2-3; 10 positions agree with TRBD1. CDR3 size: 16 residues. V lost 6 bases and J lost 3; bases outside the gene matches: 10. The germline V gene encodes CDR1 SGHRS and CDR2 YFSETQ. This CDR3 reads CASKTLTGGLTDTQYF. The CDR3 coding sequence is TGCGCCAGCAAAACTCTGACAGGGGGCCTGACAGATACGCAGTATTTT. Variable domain in full (rest from reference TRBV5-1 and TRBJ2-3): KAGVTQTPRYLIKTRGQQVTLSCSPISGHRSVSWYQQTPGQGLQFLFEYFSETQRNKGNFPGRFSGRQFSNSRSEMNVSTLELGDSALYLCASKTLTGGLTDTQYFGPGTRLTVL.

This rearrangement joins TRBV6-1 to TRBJ1-2; D not resolved. Germline assignment: CDR1 MNHNS and CDR2 SASEGT. V was cut by 10 bases and J by 5 bases, with 17 bases left in between. This CDR3 is built from 13 residues. This CDR3 is CAIHSRDGYGYTF. As DNA, the CDR3 is TGTGCCATCCATTCCCGAGACGGGTATGGCTACACCTTC.

J is TRBJ2-2 and V is TRBV27; tentative D call: TRBD1 (5 bases). This CDR3 is 12 amino acids long. The germline V gene encodes CDR1 MNHEY and CDR2 SMNVEV (reference sequence). V was clipped by 7 bases and J by 6 bases, with 9 bases between them. In DNA form, the CDR3 reads TGTGCCAGCACAGGGTACGCCGGGGAGCTGTTTTTT. Translation gives CASTGYAGELFF.

This clonotype was observed a few times. The chain links TRBV20-1 to TRBJ2-1, with 7 nucleotides matching TRBD2. Germline CDR1 DFQATT, CDR2 SNEGSKA (reference sequence). Trimming took 5 bases from V and 8 from J; bases not matched to a gene: 18. The CDR3 covers 16 residues. In DNA form, the CDR3 reads TGCAGTGCTTTAAGCCCACCGGGACTACCAGTGTATGAGCAGTTCTTC. Its protein is CSALSPPGLPVYEQFF.

Worth noting for this clonotype: Germline and junction disagree at one end, which may indicate a read error. This CDR3 is CASRGTGRQGTQYF. The CDR3 DNA reads TGTGCCAGCAGGGGAACAGGGCGCCAAGGGACCCAGTACTTC. This chain links TRBV6-2 or TRBV6-3 with TRBJ2-5; D may be TRBD1 (6 bases). Germline values: CDR1 MNHEY, CDR2 SVGEGT. This CDR3 contains 14 residues.

Only a few counts were recorded for this clonotype. This sequence joins TRBV6-1 and TRBJ1-3; possibly TRBD1 for D (5 bases). The CDR3 is 16 amino acids. In germline, CDR1 is MNHNS, CDR2 SASEGT. The V end lost 6 bases, the J end lost 1 base, and 16 bases lay between the germline ends. CDR3 bases: TGTGCCAGCAGAAACAAGGGGCTCTTTTCTGGAAACACCATATATTTT. This sequence encodes CASRNKGLFSGNTIYF.

This rearrangement joins TRBV3-1 to TRBJ2-7; D may be TRBD2 (6 bases). V shed 5 bases and J shed 0 bases, with 23 bases lying between them. Germline lookup yields CDR1 LGHDT and CDR2 YNNKEL (reference sequence). The CDR3 has 18 residues. CDR3 nucleotide sequence: TGTGCCAGCAGCAACAGCTACGGGCGGGGAGTCTCCTCCTACGAGCAGTACTTC. Amino acid sequence: CASSNSYGRGVSSYEQYF.

The chain couples TRBV29-1 to TRBJ1-1; TRBD1 matches 10 bases. Germline V gene sequence: CDR1 SQVTM, CDR2 ANQGSEA. The CDR3 runs 10 residues. V shed 6 bases, J shed 12 bases, and the junction held 4 bases outside the gene matches. CDR3 loop: CSVGTGETFF. In nucleotides, the CDR3 is TGCAGCGTCGGGACAGGGGAAACTTTCTTT.